The T cell receptor beta chain under discussion was sequenced for a study of cytomegalovirus exposure and HLA in healthy donors. Across the study: Samples from HLA-typed donors yielded 65 million to 85 million unique TCRs in an early data release. Points from the study as a whole: Many donors shared some public TCRs, even though most TCR sequences were rare.

Turning to this clone: Its antigen remains unidentified.

PCR used 60 Vbeta primers and 13 Jbeta primers. The repertoire was sequenced with immunoSEQ multiplex PCR; TCRdb's copy has only in-frame clones and lacks some. The data contain 170,000 or so clones, 80% of them singletons. Germline CDR1 and CDR2: MNHEY and SMNVEV (reference sequence). The CDR3 has 17 residues. Trimming removed 3 bases from V and 1 base from J, with 18 bases in between. Donors showed nominal health when sampled, although they likely had unrecorded immune exposures. This chain joins TRBV27 and TRBJ1-1; D unresolved. Sequenced material: PBMCs. The sequence was collected from a man aged 30 to 45 in good health and CMV-seropositive. As DNA, the CDR3 is TGTGCCAGCAGTTTCACCGCCGGAGGGTACGGGAACACTGAAGCTTTCTTT. This codes for CASSFTAGGYGNTEAFF.